This T cell receptor (beta chain) was obtained from a study of OX40 agonist ivuxolimab in advanced cancers. Concerning the study at large: The costimulatory receptor OX40 (CD134) was targeted by ivuxolimab, a fully human IgG2 agonistic monoclonal antibody. The paper reports the monotherapy dose-escalation portion (N of about 50 patients) of the phase I ivuxolimab trial. Prior anti-PD-1, anti-PD-L1 or anti-CTLA-4 therapy was permitted, and 40% of dose-escalation patients had received checkpoint inhibitors. Partial responses occurred in three dose-escalation patients: two with cutaneous melanoma and one with hepatocellular carcinoma. In the dose-escalation cohort, approximately 80% of patients were male, and the mean age was approximately 60 years with a range of roughly 20 to 85. Intravenous ivuxolimab was administered to patients every 2 weeks at six dose levels: 0.01, 0.1, 0.3, 1.5, 3 and 10 mg/kg. Peripheral TCRbeta sequencing was intended to test whether TCR sequence diversity was altered and clonal T-cell expansion was caused by ivuxolimab. Of the approximately 54 dose-escalation patients, hepatocellular carcinoma was present in approximately 20, melanoma in roughly 15, renal cell carcinoma in 9 and head and neck cancer in 9. The paper's findings and limits, for the study overall: At doses of 0.1 to 3.0 mg/kg, clonal expansion of both CD4+ and CD8+ T cells in blood was seen between baseline and week 6. Low levels of normalized T-cell clonal expansion were also seen in some patients who did not respond. Which antigens the clonally expanded peripheral T cells were specific for was not determined. After ivuxolimab, CD8+ T cells had more expanded clones than CD4+ T cells on average. Partial responders in the 0.1-3.0 mg/kg groups had among the lowest normalized peripheral clonal expansion, especially among CD8+ T cells.

A word on this clone: The target of this receptor is not known. No quality values exist for individual bases; no much larger clone is one base distant.

From the cysteine through the phenylalanine, the CDR3 covers 17 amino acids. The only DNA kept is the CDR3, 51 bases in frame from the first base. Trimmed from V: 3 bases; trimmed from J: 4 bases; junction bases lacking a gene match: 9. The germline V gene specifies SGHTA as CDR1 and FQGNSA as CDR2. Patients with autoimmune disease history or receiving systemic immunosuppression were excluded from the trial. Peripheral blood for TCR sequencing was drawn from every dose cohort at baseline, at cycle 4 day 1 and at cycle 7 day 1. The samples were taken from a phase I, first-in-human, multicenter, open-label dose-escalation trial of ivuxolimab. The trial enrolled adults with locally advanced or metastatic head and neck squamous cell, hepatocellular, melanoma or renal cell carcinoma. Before TCR sequencing, CD4+ and CD8+ T cells were separately sorted from peripheral blood. Genomic DNA was extracted from sorted cells for sequencing of the TCRbeta CDR3 region. The immunoSEQ Assay was used for sequencing of TCRbeta CDR3 regions. TCRdb obtained this table from immuneACCESS and retained in-frame rearrangements with V and J assigned. These tables miss some clones; where compared with another copy, unresolved V genes account for less than half of the shortfall, and the remainder is unexplained. The sample table shows 66,000 or so clones, and around 90% are seen once. The biggest ten clones account for approximately 2% of the sample.

The receptor comes from an adult with an advanced solid tumor such as melanoma, head and neck, liver or kidney cancer. This sequence uses TRBV7-2 and TRBJ2-7, with 13 bases in between that match TRBD2. The input for sequencing was CD4+ or CD8+ T cells sorted from blood, taken in a trial of the OX40 agonist ivuxolimab. The CDR3 protein is CASSFERAGLAGYEQYF. In nucleotides, the sequence is TGTGCCAGCAGCTTTGAGCGGGCGGGACTAGCGGGGTACGAGCAGTACTTC.